This T cell receptor beta chain is drawn from a study of shared clonotypes between healthy human individuals. Some clones are missing from TCRdb's copy, which holds only in-frame ones; the method was immunoSEQ multiplex PCR. Of fewer than 1.6 million clones detected, around 98.5% appear once; the ten largest clones hold under 0.45%. Healthy HIV-negative adults without recent acute infections or vaccinations served as donors. A CD45RA-negative memory subset and a CD45RA+ naive subset were separated from the CD4+ cells. About this clone: What it recognizes is unknown.

The CDR3 covers 15 residues. Per germline, CDR1 SGHRS and CDR2 YFSETQ. Deletions cut 6 bases from V and 1 base from J, with 13 bases between. Study-level results: Rarefaction showed sorted-subset sequencing was incomplete despite large depth.

The genes are TRBV5-1 and TRBJ2-2; D gene uncertain. The TCR originated in a man in his thirties or forties in good health. The specimen sequenced was naive CD4+ T cells sorted from blood. Subset specified: CD45RA+ positively selected. The CDR3 nucleotides read TGCGCCAGCAATACCGGTTTGGGGAACACCGGGGAGCTGTTTTTT. Translated, it gives CASNTGLGNTGELFF.